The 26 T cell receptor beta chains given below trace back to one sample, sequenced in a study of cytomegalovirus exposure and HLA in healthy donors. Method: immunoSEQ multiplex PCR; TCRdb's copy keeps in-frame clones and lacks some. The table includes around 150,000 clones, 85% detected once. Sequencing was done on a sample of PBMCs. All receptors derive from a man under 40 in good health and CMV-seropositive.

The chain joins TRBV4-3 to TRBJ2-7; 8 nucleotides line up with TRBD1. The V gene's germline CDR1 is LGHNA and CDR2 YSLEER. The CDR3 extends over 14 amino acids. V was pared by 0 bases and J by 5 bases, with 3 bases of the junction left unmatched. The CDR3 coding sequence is TGCGCCAGCAGCCAAGAGCAGGGGGCAAACGAGCAGTACTTC. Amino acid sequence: CASSQEQGANEQYF.

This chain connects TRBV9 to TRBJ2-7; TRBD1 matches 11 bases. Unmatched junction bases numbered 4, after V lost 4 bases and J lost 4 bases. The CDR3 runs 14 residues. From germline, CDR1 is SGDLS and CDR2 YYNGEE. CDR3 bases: TGTGCCAGCAGCTCCGGGACAGGGGGGTACGAGCAGTACTTC. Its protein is CASSSGTGGYEQYF. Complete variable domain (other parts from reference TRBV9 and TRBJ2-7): DSGVTQTPKHLITATGQRVTLRCSPRSGDLSVYWYQQSLDQGLQFLIQYYNGEERAKGNILERFSAQQFPDLHSELNLSSLELGDSALYFCASSSGTGGYEQYFGPGTRLTVT.

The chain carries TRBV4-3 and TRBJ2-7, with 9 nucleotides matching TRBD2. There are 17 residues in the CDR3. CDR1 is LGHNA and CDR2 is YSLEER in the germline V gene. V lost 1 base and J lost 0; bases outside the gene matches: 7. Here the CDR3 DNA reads TGCGCCAGCAGCCAAGCGAAAGCGGGGGGAAGCTCCTACGAGCAGTACTTC. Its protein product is CASSQAKAGGSSYEQYF.

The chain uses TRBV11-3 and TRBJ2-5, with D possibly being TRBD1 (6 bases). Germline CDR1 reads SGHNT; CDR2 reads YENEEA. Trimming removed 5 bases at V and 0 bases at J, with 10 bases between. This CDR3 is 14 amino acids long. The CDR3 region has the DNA TGTGCCAGCAGCCCCGGGACAAACCAAGAGACCCAGTACTTC. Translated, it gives CASSPGTNQETQYF.

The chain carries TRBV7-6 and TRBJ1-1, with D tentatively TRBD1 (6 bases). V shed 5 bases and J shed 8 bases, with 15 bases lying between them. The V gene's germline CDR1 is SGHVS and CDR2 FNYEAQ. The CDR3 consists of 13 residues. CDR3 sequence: CASSQPSQGEAFF. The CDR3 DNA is TGTGCCAGCAGCCAACCGTCCCAGGGGGAAGCTTTCTTT.

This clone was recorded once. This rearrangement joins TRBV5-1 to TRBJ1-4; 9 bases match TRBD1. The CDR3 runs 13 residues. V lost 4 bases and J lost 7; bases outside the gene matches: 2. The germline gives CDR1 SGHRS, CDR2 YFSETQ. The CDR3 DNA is TGCGCCAGCAGCCGGGGACAGGGTGAAAAACTGTTTTTT. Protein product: CASSRGQGEKLFF.

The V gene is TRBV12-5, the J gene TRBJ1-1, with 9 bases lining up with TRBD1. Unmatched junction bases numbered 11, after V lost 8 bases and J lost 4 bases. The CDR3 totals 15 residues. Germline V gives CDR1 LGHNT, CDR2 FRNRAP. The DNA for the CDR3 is TGTGCTAGTTTTAAAGGGGGGACAGGGCCCACTGAAGCTTTCTTT. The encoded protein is CASFKGGTGPTEAFF.

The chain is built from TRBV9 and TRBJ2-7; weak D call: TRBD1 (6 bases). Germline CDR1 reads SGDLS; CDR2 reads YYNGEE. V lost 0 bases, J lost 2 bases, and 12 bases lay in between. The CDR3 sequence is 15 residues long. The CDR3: CASSVAPQGPYEQYF. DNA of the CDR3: TGTGCCAGCAGCGTAGCCCCACAGGGCCCCTACGAGCAGTACTTC.

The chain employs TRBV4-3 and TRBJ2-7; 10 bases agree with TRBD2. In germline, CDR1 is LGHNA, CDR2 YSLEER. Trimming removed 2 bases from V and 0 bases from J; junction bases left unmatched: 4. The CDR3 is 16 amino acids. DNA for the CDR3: TGCGCCAGCAGCCAAATAGCGGGGGGCTACTCCTACGAGCAGTACTTC. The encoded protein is CASSQIAGGYSYEQYF.

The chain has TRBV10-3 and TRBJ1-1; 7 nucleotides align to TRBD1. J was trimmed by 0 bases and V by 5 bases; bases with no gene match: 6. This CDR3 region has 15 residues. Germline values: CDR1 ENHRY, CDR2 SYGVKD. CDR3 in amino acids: CAISRHRGLNTEAFF. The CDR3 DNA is TGTGCCATCAGTCGACACAGGGGCTTGAACACTGAAGCTTTCTTT.

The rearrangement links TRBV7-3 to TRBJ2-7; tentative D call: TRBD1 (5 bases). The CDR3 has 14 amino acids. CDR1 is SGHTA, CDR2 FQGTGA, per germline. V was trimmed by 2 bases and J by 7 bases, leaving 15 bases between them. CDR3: CASSLDGASVEQYF. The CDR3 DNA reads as TGTGCCAGCAGCTTAGATGGGGCGTCGGTTGAGCAGTACTTC.

The CDR3 bases are TGTGCCAGCAGCTACGGGAGACTAGCGGGGACCTACAATGAGCAGTTCTTC. It specifies CASSYGRLAGTYNEQFF. The V and J genes are TRBV7-9 and TRBJ2-1; 11 positions match TRBD2. The CDR3 is made up of 17 amino acids. V dropped 4 bases and J dropped 2; count of bases not matched to a gene: 7. CDR1 and CDR2 (germline): SEHNR, FQNEAQ (reference sequence).

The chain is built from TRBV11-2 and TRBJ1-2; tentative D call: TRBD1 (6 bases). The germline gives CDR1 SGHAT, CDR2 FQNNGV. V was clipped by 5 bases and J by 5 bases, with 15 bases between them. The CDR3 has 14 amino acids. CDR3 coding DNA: TGTGCCAGCAGCGGGCAGATCACAGGGTATGGCTACACCTTC. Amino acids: CASSGQITGYGYTF.

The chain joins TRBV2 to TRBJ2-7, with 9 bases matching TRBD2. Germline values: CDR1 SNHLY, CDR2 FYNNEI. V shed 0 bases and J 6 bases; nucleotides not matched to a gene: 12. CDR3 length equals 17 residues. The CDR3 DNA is TGTGCCAGCAGTGAAGCGCTATGGGCTAGCGGGGAAGCCGAGCAGTACTTC. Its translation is CASSEALWASGEAEQYF.

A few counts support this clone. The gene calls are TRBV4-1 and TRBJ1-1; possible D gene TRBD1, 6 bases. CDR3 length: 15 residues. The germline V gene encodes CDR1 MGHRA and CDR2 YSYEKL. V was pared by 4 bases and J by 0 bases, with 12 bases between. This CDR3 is CASSLVRDMNTEAFF. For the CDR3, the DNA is TGCGCCAGCAGCCTGGTTAGGGACATGAACACTGAAGCTTTCTTT.

CDR3 in amino acids: CASSWRGTGKAAETQYF. The CDR3 DNA reads TGCGCCAGCAGCTGGCGGGGGACAGGGAAAGCGGCAGAGACCCAGTACTTC. The rearrangement links TRBV5-1 to TRBJ2-5, with 9 positions matching TRBD1. Germline-derived CDR1 and CDR2 are SGHRS and YFSETQ. Unmatched junction bases numbered 13, after V lost 3 bases and J lost 4 bases. This CDR3 comprises 17 residues.

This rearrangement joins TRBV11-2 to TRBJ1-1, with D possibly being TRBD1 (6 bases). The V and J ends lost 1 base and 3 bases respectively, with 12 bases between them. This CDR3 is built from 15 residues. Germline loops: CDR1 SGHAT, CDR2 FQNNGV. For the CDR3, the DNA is TGTGCCAGCAGCTTAGTTGGACAGCCATACACTGAAGCTTTCTTT. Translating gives CASSLVGQPYTEAFF. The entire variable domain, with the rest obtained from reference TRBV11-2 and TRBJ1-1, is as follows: EAGVAQSPRYKIIEKRQSVAFWCNPISGHATLYWYQQILGQGPKLLIQFQNNGVVDDSQLPKDRFSAERLKGVDSTLKIQPAKLEDSAVYLCASSLVGQPYTEAFFGQGTRLTVV.

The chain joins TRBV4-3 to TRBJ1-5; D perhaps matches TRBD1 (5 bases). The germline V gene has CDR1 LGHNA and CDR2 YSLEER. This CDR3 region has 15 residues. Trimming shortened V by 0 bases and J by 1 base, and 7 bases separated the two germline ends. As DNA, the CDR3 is TGCGCCAGCAGCCAAGACAGGGCGAGCAATCAGCCCCAGCATTTT. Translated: CASSQDRASNQPQHF.

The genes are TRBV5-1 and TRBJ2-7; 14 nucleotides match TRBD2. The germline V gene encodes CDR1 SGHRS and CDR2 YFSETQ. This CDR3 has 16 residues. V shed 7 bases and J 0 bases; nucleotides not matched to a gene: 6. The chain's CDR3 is CASCRTSGGPSYEQYF. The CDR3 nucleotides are TGCGCCAGCTGCCGGACTAGCGGGGGGCCCTCCTACGAGCAGTACTTC.

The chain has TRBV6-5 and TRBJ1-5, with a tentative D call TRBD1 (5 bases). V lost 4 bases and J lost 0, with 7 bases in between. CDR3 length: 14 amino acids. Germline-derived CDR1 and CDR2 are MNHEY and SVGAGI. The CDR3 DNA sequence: TGTGCCAGCAGTTGGACAAATAGCAATCAGCCCCAGCATTTT. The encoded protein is CASSWTNSNQPQHF.

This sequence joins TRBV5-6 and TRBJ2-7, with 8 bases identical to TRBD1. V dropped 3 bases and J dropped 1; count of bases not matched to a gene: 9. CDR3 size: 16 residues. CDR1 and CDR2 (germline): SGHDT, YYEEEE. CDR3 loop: CASSSAWTGRSYEQYF. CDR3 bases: TGTGCCAGCAGCTCAGCCTGGACAGGGAGGTCCTACGAGCAGTACTTC.

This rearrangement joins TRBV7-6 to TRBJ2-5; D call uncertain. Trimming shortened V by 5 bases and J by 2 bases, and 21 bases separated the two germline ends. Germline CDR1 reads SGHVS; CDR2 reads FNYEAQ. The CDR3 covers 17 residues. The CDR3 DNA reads TGTGCCAGCAGCCCCGTGCGGCCGAATCCCTCTCAAGAGACCCAGTACTTC. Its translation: CASSPVRPNPSQETQYF.

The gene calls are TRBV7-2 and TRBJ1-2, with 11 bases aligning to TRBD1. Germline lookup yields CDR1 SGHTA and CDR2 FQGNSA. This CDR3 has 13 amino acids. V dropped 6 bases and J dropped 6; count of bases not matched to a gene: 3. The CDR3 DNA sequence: TGTGCCAGCAGTAGGGACAGGGGGAATGGCTACACCTTC. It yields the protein CASSRDRGNGYTF.

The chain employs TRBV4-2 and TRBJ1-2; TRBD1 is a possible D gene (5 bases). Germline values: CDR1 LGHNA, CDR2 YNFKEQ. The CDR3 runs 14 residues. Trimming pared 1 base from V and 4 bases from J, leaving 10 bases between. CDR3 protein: CASSQGAGVYGYTF. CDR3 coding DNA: TGTGCCAGCAGCCAAGGGGCGGGGGTCTATGGCTACACCTTC.

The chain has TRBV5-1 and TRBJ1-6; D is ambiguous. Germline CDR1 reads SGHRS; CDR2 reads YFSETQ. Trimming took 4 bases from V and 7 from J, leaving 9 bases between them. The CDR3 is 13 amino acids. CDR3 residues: CASSIETNSPLHF. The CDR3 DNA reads TGCGCCAGCAGCATTGAGACAAATTCACCCCTCCACTTT.

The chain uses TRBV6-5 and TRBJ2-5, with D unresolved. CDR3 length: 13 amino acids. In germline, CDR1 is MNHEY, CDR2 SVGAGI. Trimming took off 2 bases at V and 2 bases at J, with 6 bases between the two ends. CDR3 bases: TGTGCCAGCAGTTACGGCGGTCAAGAGACCCAGTACTTC. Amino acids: CASSYGGQETQYF.